Listed below are T cell receptor beta chains from one sample, sequenced in a study of T cell repertoires in cytomegalovirus infection. Their recognized antigens are unknown. TCRdb passed the reads through MiXCR, listing each CDR3 protein once. The table includes about 310,000 distinct CDR3 sequences, around 25% detected once. The specimen comprised cultured PBMCs, sampled from culture after CMV antigen stimulation. The receptors originated from a human donor in good health (CMV status not recorded). Some clones in this sample may be carry-over from other donors' samples. Each CDR3 is given with its conserved first and last residue. Each record gives: CDR3 protein, CDR3 DNA, J gene, clone size, D gene, V gene. The D gene is left open where the match is weak. Clone size is stated in some rows and not others, as once, few, many or a class when expanded.

CDR3 protein: CASSRDGAMLNQPQHF
CDR3 DNA: TGCGCCAGCAGCCGGGACGGGGCGATGCTAAATCAGCCCCAGCATTTT
J gene: TRBJ1-5
clone size: few
D gene: -
V gene: TRBV4-1

CDR3 protein: CASSQEGERNGELFF
CDR3 DNA: TGCGCCAGCAGCCAAGAGGGGGAAAGGAACGGGGAGCTGTTTTTT
J gene: TRBJ2-2
clone size: -
D gene: -
V gene: TRBV4-3

CDR3 protein: CASERTTRADTQYF
CDR3 DNA: TGTGCTAGTGAGCGGACAACAAGGGCAGATACGCAGTATTTT
J gene: TRBJ2-3
clone size: -
D gene: -
V gene: TRBV12-5

CDR3 protein: CASSPLSNEQFF
CDR3 DNA: TGTGCCAGCAGCCCGCTATCCAATGAGCAGTTCTTC
J gene: TRBJ2-1
clone size: few
D gene: -
V gene: TRBV7-4

CDR3 protein: CASSLDQGGTARNTEAFF
CDR3 DNA: TGTGCCAGCAGCTTAGACCAGGGAGGGACAGCCAGGAACACTGAAGCTTTCTTT
J gene: TRBJ1-1
clone size: -
D gene: TRBD1
V gene: TRBV11-3

CDR3 protein: CASSYSTGGNQPQHF
CDR3 DNA: TGTGCCAGCAGTTACTCGACAGGGGGTAATCAGCCCCAGCATTTT
J gene: TRBJ1-5
clone size: many
D gene: TRBD1
V gene: TRBV6-6

CDR3 protein: CASSMISGIDNEQFF
CDR3 DNA: TGTGCCAGCAGTATGATTAGCGGGATTGACAATGAGCAGTTCTTC
J gene: TRBJ2-1
clone size: many
D gene: TRBD2
V gene: TRBV12-3/TRBV12-4

CDR3 protein: CASSFSWAPNTEAFF
CDR3 DNA: TGTGCCAGCAGCTTTAGTTGGGCCCCGAACACTGAAGCTTTCTTT
J gene: TRBJ1-1
clone size: -
D gene: -
V gene: TRBV7-2

CDR3 protein: CASSLGQSNQPQHF
CDR3 DNA: TGTGCCAGCAGTTTGGGACAGAGCAATCAGCCCCAGCATTTT
J gene: TRBJ1-5
clone size: many
D gene: TRBD1
V gene: TRBV12-3/TRBV12-4

CDR3 protein: CAGGISNQPQHF
CDR3 DNA: TGTGCCGGGGGGATTAGCAATCAGCCCCAGCATTTT
J gene: TRBJ1-5
clone size: -
D gene: -
V gene: TRBV12-3/TRBV12-4

CDR3 protein: CASSYNPRDGRNQPQHF
CDR3 DNA: TGTGCCAGCAGTTACAACCCCCGGGACGGCCGAAATCAGCCCCAGCATTTT
J gene: TRBJ1-5
clone size: few
D gene: -
V gene: TRBV6-2/TRBV6-3

CDR3 protein: CASSLAGASPANYGYTF
CDR3 DNA: TGTGCCAGCAGCTTAGCTGGGGCGTCGCCCGCTAACTATGGCTACACCTTC
J gene: TRBJ1-2
clone size: many
D gene: -
V gene: TRBV7-2

CDR3 protein: CASTPTSGRNEQFF
CDR3 DNA: TGTGCCAGTACCCCTACTAGCGGGAGGAATGAGCAGTTCTTC
J gene: TRBJ2-1
clone size: few
D gene: TRBD2
V gene: TRBV19

CDR3 protein: CASSNHEAFF
CDR3 DNA: TGTGCCAGCAGTAACCATGAAGCTTTCTTT
J gene: TRBJ1-1
clone size: -
D gene: -
V gene: TRBV12-3/TRBV12-4

CDR3 protein: CASSFPSGLTDTQYF
CDR3 DNA: TGTGCCAGCAGCTTTCCCAGCGGACTCACAGATACGCAGTATTTT
J gene: TRBJ2-3
clone size: -
D gene: -
V gene: TRBV5-8

CDR3 protein: CASSLFAGPYNEQFF
CDR3 DNA: TGTGCCAGCAGCTTATTTGCCGGTCCCTACAATGAGCAGTTCTTC
J gene: TRBJ2-1
clone size: many
D gene: -
V gene: TRBV7-2

CDR3 protein: CASSLRLDRGGYTF
CDR3 DNA: TGTGCCAGCAGCTTGCGACTAGACAGGGGTGGCTACACCTTC
J gene: TRBJ1-2
clone size: few
D gene: TRBD1
V gene: TRBV5-5

CDR3 protein: CASSLFGREEDTQYF
CDR3 DNA: TGTGCCAGCAGCTTATTCGGTCGGGAGGAGGATACGCAGTATTTT
J gene: TRBJ2-3
clone size: many
D gene: TRBD2
V gene: TRBV7-2

CDR3 protein: CASSRTSGAYNEQFF
CDR3 DNA: TGCGCCAGCAGCCGGACTAGCGGGGCCTACAATGAGCAGTTCTTC
J gene: TRBJ2-1
clone size: few
D gene: TRBD2
V gene: TRBV5-1

CDR3 protein: CASSPLTDHGNTIYF
CDR3 DNA: TGTGCCAGCAGCCCCCTTACAGATCATGGAAACACCATATATTTT
J gene: TRBJ1-3
clone size: many
D gene: -
V gene: TRBV7-2

CDR3 protein: CASSLAIATYNEQFF
CDR3 DNA: TGTGCCAGCAGCTTAGCGATAGCCACCTACAATGAGCAGTTCTTC
J gene: TRBJ2-1
clone size: -
D gene: -
V gene: TRBV7-2

CDR3 protein: CASSVGVLGSPLHF
CDR3 DNA: TGTGCCAGCAGCGTAGGGGTACTCGGATCACCCCTCCACTTT
J gene: TRBJ1-6
clone size: many
D gene: -
V gene: TRBV9

CDR3 protein: CATSRGVTGYGYTF
CDR3 DNA: TGTGCCACCAGCAGAGGGGTGACAGGATATGGCTACACCTTC
J gene: TRBJ1-2
clone size: few
D gene: -
V gene: TRBV15

CDR3 protein: CASSLRWDEQFF
CDR3 DNA: TGTGCCAGCAGCCTCCGGTGGGATGAGCAGTTCTTC
J gene: TRBJ2-1
clone size: -
D gene: -
V gene: TRBV7-2

CDR3 protein: CASSPSARGYQETQYF
CDR3 DNA: TGCGCCAGCAGCCCTTCTGCTAGAGGGTACCAAGAGACCCAGTACTTC
J gene: TRBJ2-5
clone size: few
D gene: -
V gene: TRBV4-3

CDR3 protein: CSAVRPGTDTQYF
CDR3 DNA: TGCAGTGCTGTCCGCCCGGGCACAGATACGCAGTATTTT
J gene: TRBJ2-3
clone size: -
D gene: -
V gene: TRBV20-1

CDR3 protein: CASSRGTGYTEAFF
CDR3 DNA: TGCGCCAGCAGCCGCGGGACAGGTTATACTGAAGCTTTCTTT
J gene: TRBJ1-1
clone size: -
D gene: TRBD1
V gene: TRBV5-1

CDR3 protein: CASSRKTRWNTDTQYF
CDR3 DNA: TGTGCCAGCAGCAGAAAGACTAGATGGAACACAGATACGCAGTATTTT
J gene: TRBJ2-3
clone size: -
D gene: -
V gene: TRBV7-8

CDR3 protein: CSHGTRGYNEQFF
CDR3 DNA: TGCAGTCACGGGACTAGAGGCTACAATGAGCAGTTCTTC
J gene: TRBJ2-1
clone size: -
D gene: TRBD2
V gene: TRBV20-1

CDR3 protein: CASGWGARGEQYF
CDR3 DNA: TGTGCTAGTGGTTGGGGCGCACGGGGCGAGCAGTACTTC
J gene: TRBJ2-7
clone size: few
D gene: -
V gene: TRBV12-5

CDR3 protein: CASSLERGAGALQETQYF
CDR3 DNA: TGTGCCAGCAGCTTAGAACGGGGAGCGGGAGCCCTCCAAGAGACCCAGTACTTC
J gene: TRBJ2-5
clone size: few
D gene: TRBD2
V gene: TRBV7-6

CDR3 protein: CASNLFGTVNTEAFF
CDR3 DNA: TGTGCCAGTAACCTATTCGGGACAGTGAACACTGAAGCTTTCTTT
J gene: TRBJ1-1
clone size: -
D gene: TRBD1
V gene: TRBV19

CDR3 protein: CATSDGHFNQPQHF
CDR3 DNA: TGTGCCACCAGTGACGGACATTTCAATCAGCCCCAGCATTTT
J gene: TRBJ1-5
clone size: few
D gene: -
V gene: TRBV24-1

CDR3 protein: CASSRQGLSSYNEQFF
CDR3 DNA: TGTGCCAGTAGCAGACAGGGACTGAGCTCCTACAATGAGCAGTTCTTC
J gene: TRBJ2-1
clone size: few
D gene: -
V gene: TRBV19

CDR3 protein: CATSDFPASSYNEQFF
CDR3 DNA: TGTGCCACCAGTGATTTTCCGGCGAGCTCCTACAATGAGCAGTTCTTC
J gene: TRBJ2-1
clone size: few
D gene: -
V gene: TRBV24-1

CDR3 protein: CASSSMGGEETQYF
CDR3 DNA: TGTGCCAGCAGCTCTATGGGGGGCGAAGAGACCCAGTACTTC
J gene: TRBJ2-5
clone size: -
D gene: -
V gene: TRBV5-6

CDR3 protein: CAIRESPVYEQFF
CDR3 DNA: TGTGCCATCAGAGAGTCCCCGGTTTATGAGCAGTTCTTC
J gene: TRBJ2-1
clone size: -
D gene: -
V gene: TRBV10-3

CDR3 protein: CASSVDLAGEYEQYF
CDR3 DNA: TGTGCCAGCAGCGTAGACCTAGCGGGAGAATACGAGCAGTACTTC
J gene: TRBJ2-7
clone size: -
D gene: TRBD2
V gene: TRBV9

CDR3 protein: CASSPNRGDGLFF
CDR3 DNA: TGTGCCAGCAGCCCCAACCGGGGGGATGGACTGTTTTTT
J gene: TRBJ1-4
clone size: many
D gene: -
V gene: TRBV7-2

CDR3 protein: CASSQAASVRDTQYF
CDR3 DNA: TGCGCCAGCAGCCAAGCGGCTAGCGTGAGAGATACGCAGTATTTT
J gene: TRBJ2-3
clone size: few
D gene: -
V gene: TRBV4-3

CDR3 protein: CASTKDNEQFF
CDR3 DNA: TGTGCCAGCACAAAGGACAATGAGCAGTTCTTC
J gene: TRBJ2-1
clone size: few
D gene: -
V gene: TRBV12-3/TRBV12-4

CDR3 protein: CAISESGGGAGSVLTF
CDR3 DNA: TGTGCCATCAGTGAGTCGGGAGGGGGAGCGGGATCAGTCCTGACTTTC
J gene: TRBJ2-6
clone size: -
D gene: -
V gene: TRBV10-3

CDR3 protein: CASSLLVTRVSSTDTQYF
CDR3 DNA: TGTGCCAGCAGCTTATTAGTTACGAGGGTATCGAGCACAGATACGCAGTATTTT
J gene: TRBJ2-3
clone size: -
D gene: -
V gene: TRBV7-9

CDR3 protein: CASTPTGIYGYTF
CDR3 DNA: TGTGCCAGTACCCCGACAGGGATCTATGGCTACACCTTC
J gene: TRBJ1-2
clone size: -
D gene: TRBD1
V gene: TRBV19

CDR3 protein: CASSHGRASSGNTIYF
CDR3 DNA: TGCGCCAGCAGCCACGGCAGGGCGAGCTCTGGAAACACCATATATTTT
J gene: TRBJ1-3
clone size: few
D gene: -
V gene: TRBV4-1

CDR3 protein: CATSRDPHAGPNEQFF
CDR3 DNA: TGTGCCACCAGCAGAGATCCTCATGCAGGGCCCAATGAGCAGTTCTTC
J gene: TRBJ2-1
clone size: -
D gene: -
V gene: TRBV15

CDR3 protein: CATREEGINQPQHF
CDR3 DNA: TGTGCCACTAGAGAGGAGGGGATCAATCAGCCCCAGCATTTT
J gene: TRBJ1-5
clone size: -
D gene: -
V gene: TRBV10-3